What follows are 11 T cell receptor beta chains derived from one specimen sequenced in a study of OX40 agonist ivuxolimab in advanced cancers. TCRdb's copy holds only in-frame clones and misses some; the assay was immunoSEQ multiplex PCR. This sample has 60,000 to 95,000 clones, with about 85% found just once. This specimen was CD4+ or CD8+ T cells sorted from blood, taken in a trial of the OX40 agonist ivuxolimab. Receptors were obtained from an adult with an advanced solid tumor such as melanoma, head and neck, liver or kidney cancer.

The CDR3 sequence is CASGPGGLTYNSPLHF. The CDR3, as DNA: TGTGCTAGTGGTCCAGGGGGCTTAACCTATAATTCACCCCTCCACTTT. This chain connects TRBV12-5 to TRBJ1-6, with 8 bases fitting TRBD1. The J segment lost 2 bases and the V segment lost 5 bases, leaving 5 bases of the junction unmatched. The germline CDR1 and CDR2 sequences are LGHNT and FRNRAP. The CDR3 extends over 16 amino acids.

The CDR3 sequence is CASSNRGLAGNPYEQYF. The CDR3 bases are TGTGCCAGCAGCAATCGGGGACTAGCGGGGAACCCATACGAGCAGTACTTC. The rearrangement joins TRBV5-8 to TRBJ2-7, with TRBD2 matching 13 bases. Germline V gene data show CDR1 as SGHTS and CDR2 as YDEGEE. The CDR3 has 17 residues. V lost 4 bases and J lost 4; bases outside the gene matches: 11.

The J gene is TRBJ1-4, the V gene TRBV5-1; D is possibly TRBD1 (6 bases). In germline, CDR1 is SGHRS, CDR2 YFSETQ. The germline V and J ends were trimmed by 2 bases and 12 bases, with 14 bases remaining between them. The CDR3 runs 13 residues. The CDR3 DNA reads as TGCGCCAGCAGCTTTTACAGGGAGGGGGAACTGTTTTTT. Translating gives CASSFYREGELFF.

In this sample, this clone turned up once. The chain joins TRBV6-5 to TRBJ1-5; D ambiguous. This CDR3 comprises 16 residues. V lost 4 bases to trimming and J lost 0 bases, with 13 bases between them. The V gene's germline CDR1 is MNHEY and CDR2 SVGAGI. The CDR3 loop is CASSSRADYSNQPQHF. The CDR3 DNA reads TGTGCCAGCAGTTCCCGGGCGGACTATAGCAATCAGCCCCAGCATTTT.

The rearrangement links TRBV5-4 to TRBJ2-5; TRBD2 agrees at 11 bases. The CDR3 is 15 residues long. V was pared by 1 base and J by 5 bases, with 4 bases of the junction left unmatched. CDR1 and CDR2 (germline): SGHNT, YYREEE (reference sequence). Here the CDR3 reads CASSLWIAGGETQYF. CDR3 in DNA: TGTGCCAGCAGCTTGTGGATAGCGGGGGGGGAGACCCAGTACTTC.

This clone occurred once. The V call is TRBV7-2, the J call TRBJ1-3; 7 bases agree with TRBD1. The V gene end was trimmed by 5 bases and the J gene end by 2 bases; junction bases not matched to a gene: 6. From germline, CDR1 is SGHTA and CDR2 FQGNSA. This CDR3 comprises 15 residues. The CDR3 sequence is CASSPGTAAGNTIYF. Here the CDR3 DNA reads TGTGCCAGCAGCCCCGGGACAGCAGCTGGAAACACCATATATTTT. Supplemented by reference TRBV7-2 and TRBJ1-3, the full variable domain reads GAGVSQSPSNKVTEKGKDVELRCDPISGHTALYWYRQSLGQGLEFLIYFQGNSAPDKSGLPSDRFSAERTGGSVSTLTIQRTQQEDSAVYLCASSPGTAAGNTIYFGEGSWLTVV.

The chain uses TRBV11-1 and TRBJ2-5, with D unclear. The V end lost 3 bases, the J end lost 1 base, and 15 bases lay between the germline ends. The CDR3 totals 16 residues. CDR1 and CDR2 (germline): SGHAT, FQDESV (reference sequence). The DNA of the CDR3 is TGTGCCAGCAGCTTTACGCTTGATCCAATCCAAGAGACCCAGTACTTC. This sequence encodes CASSFTLDPIQETQYF. Full variable domain (missing parts from reference TRBV11-1 and TRBJ2-5): EAEVAQSPRYKITEKSQAVAFWCDPISGHATLYWYRQILGQGPELLVQFQDESVVDDSQLPKDRFSAERLKGVDSTLKIQPAELGDSAMYLCASSFTLDPIQETQYFGPGTRLLVL.

The V and J genes are TRBV5-1 and TRBJ2-3; D not resolved. The germline V gene encodes CDR1 SGHRS and CDR2 YFSETQ. The CDR3 loop spans 16 amino acids. The V end lost 0 bases, the J end lost 2 bases, and 13 bases lay between the germline ends. This CDR3 is CASSLVPQPNTDTQYF. CDR3 coding DNA: TGCGCCAGCAGCTTGGTCCCGCAACCTAACACAGATACGCAGTATTTT.

The J gene is TRBJ1-6, the V gene TRBV7-2; D is undetermined. There are 13 residues in the CDR3. V lost 5 bases, J lost 4 bases, and 6 bases lay in between. Germline V lookup: CDR1 SGHTA, CDR2 FQGNSA. The CDR3 DNA is TGTGCCAGCAGCAATCTTTATAATTCACCCCTCCACTTT. Its translation: CASSNLYNSPLHF.

The V gene is TRBV2, the J gene TRBJ1-1; TRBD1 might be the D (5 bases). Germline V gene data show CDR1 as SNHLY and CDR2 as FYNNEI. Trimming left V 5 bases short and J 1 base short, with 11 bases between. This CDR3 region has 14 residues. CDR3 bases: TGTGCCAGCAGTATCCGACAGCAGAACACTGAAGCTTTCTTT. The encoded protein is CASSIRQQNTEAFF.

The table lists this clone with a count of one. This chain joins TRBV5-1 and TRBJ2-5, with D hard to call. Trimming stripped 1 base from V and 5 bases from J, with 12 bases between. CDR1 and CDR2 from the germline V gene are SGHRS and YFSETQ. The CDR3 covers 14 residues. The CDR3 DNA reads TGCGCCAGCAGCTTGTCGGTCCCTCTGGAGACCCAGTACTTC. Translated, it gives CASSLSVPLETQYF. Complete variable domain (other parts from reference TRBV5-1 and TRBJ2-5): KAGVTQTPRYLIKTRGQQVTLSCSPISGHRSVSWYQQTPGQGLQFLFEYFSETQRNKGNFPGRFSGRQFSNSRSEMNVSTLELGDSALYLCASSLSVPLETQYFGPGTRLLVL.